Each of the 19 T cell receptor beta chains below was sequenced from the same sample in a study of response to subunit inactivated influenza vaccine. TCRdb called the RT-PCR reads again in MiXCR, with one record for every CDR3 protein. The data hold approximately 530,000 distinct CDR3 sequences, with under 9% observed a single time. Sequences were derived from PBMCs from blood, sampled around 25 months after vaccination. All receptors derive from a man between 45 and 75 years old who received an inactivated influenza vaccine.

This clonotype was observed many times. The chain combines TRBV29-1 with TRBJ2-3; D is possibly TRBD2 (5 bases). V gave up 3 bases and J gave up 1 base, with 8 bases separating them. The germline gives CDR1 SQVTM, CDR2 ANQGSEA. This CDR3 is built from 13 residues. This CDR3 is CSVERAGTDTQYF. CDR3 nucleotide sequence: TGCAGCGTTGAGAGGGCGGGCACAGATACGCAGTATTTT.

The rearrangement uses TRBV4-1 and TRBJ2-1; D may be TRBD1 (6 bases). V dropped 0 bases and J dropped 0 bases, with 15 bases sitting between them. The CDR3 has 18 amino acids. Germline V gene data show CDR1 as MGHRA and CDR2 as YSYEKL. The CDR3 nucleotides read TGCGCCAGCAGCCAAGAGCCTGTGGGGGCCCACTCCTACAATGAGCAGTTCTTC. Its protein is CASSQEPVGAHSYNEQFF.

There are a few counts of this clonotype. The chain joins TRBV5-1 to TRBJ2-1, with TRBD1 identical over 9 bases. With 4 bases clipped from V and 2 bases from J, the junction kept 7 bases outside the gene matches. Germline values: CDR1 SGHRS, CDR2 YFSETQ. The CDR3 is 16 residues long. The CDR3 spells CASSLTGGVPYNEQFF. The DNA of the CDR3 is TGCGCCAGCAGCCTGACAGGGGGGGTCCCCTACAATGAGCAGTTCTTC.

At least ten counts were recorded for this clonotype. V is TRBV25-1 and J is TRBJ2-1; 7 bases match TRBD2. CDR1 is MGHDK, CDR2 SYGVNS, per germline. The CDR3 is 14 amino acids. J lost 4 bases, V lost 4 bases, and 4 bases had no gene match. The chain's CDR3 is CASSGAGVYNEQFF. The CDR3 DNA reads as TGTGCCAGCAGTGGTGCGGGGGTATACAATGAGCAGTTCTTC.

This clonotype occurred many times. The chain employs TRBV6-5 and TRBJ2-1; 9 bases are a match to TRBD2. The V gene's germline CDR1 is MNHEY and CDR2 SVGAGI. Trimming cost V 4 bases and J 5 bases; bases outside gene matches: 6. CDR3 length: 15 residues. This CDR3 reads CASSSYLAGNNEQFF. DNA of the CDR3: TGTGCCAGCAGTTCGTACCTAGCGGGGAACAATGAGCAGTTCTTC.

The CDR3 nucleotides read TGTGCCAGCAGTGGTATGTACACTGAAGCTTTCTTT. Translating gives CASSGMYTEAFF. This chain uses TRBV28 with TRBJ1-1, with D hard to call. V lost 5 bases and J lost 3, with 7 bases in between. This CDR3 spans 12 amino acids. CDR1 is MDHEN and CDR2 is SYDVKM in the germline V gene. Filled out from reference TRBV28 and TRBJ1-1, the complete variable domain reads DVKVTQSSRYLVKRTGEKVFLECVQDMDHENMFWYRQDPGLGLRLIYFSYDVKMKEKGDIPEGYSVSREKKERFSLILESASTNQTSMYLCASSGMYTEAFFGQGTRLTVV.

The table lists this clonotype with many counts. The V gene is TRBV25-1, the J gene TRBJ1-4; possible D gene TRBD1, 5 bases. The CDR3 is made up of 13 amino acids. Germline V lookup: CDR1 MGHDK, CDR2 SYGVNS. V lost 6 bases, J lost 0 bases, and 5 bases lay in between. For the CDR3, the DNA is TGTGCCAGCAGGGACACAACTAATGAAAAACTGTTTTTT. This encodes CASRDTTNEKLFF. Variable domain in full (rest from reference TRBV25-1 and TRBJ1-4): EADIYQTPRYLVIGTGKKITLECSQTMGHDKMYWYQQDPGMELHLIHYSYGVNSTEKGDLSSESTVSRIRTEHFPLTLESARPSHTSQYLCASRDTTNEKLFFGSGTQLSVL.

The CDR3: CASSSDSGLTQYF. CDR3 in DNA: TGTGCCAGCAGTTCGGACAGCGGATTGACCCAGTACTTC. The chain has TRBV12-3 or TRBV12-4 and TRBJ2-5, with D maybe TRBD1 (6 bases). The CDR3 length is 13 residues. Trimming took 4 bases from V and 7 from J, leaving 13 bases between them.

This clonotype was seen many times. The CDR3, as DNA: TGCGCCAGCAGCGAATGGACTAGCGGGGTTCAGCGGTACTTC. Protein: CASSEWTSGVQRYF. V usage is TRBV4-3 and J usage is TRBJ2-7; 12 bases align to TRBD2. The CDR3 consists of 14 residues. The germline gives CDR1 LGHNA, CDR2 YSLEER. Unmatched junction bases numbered 11, after V lost 5 bases and J lost 12 bases.

The V and J genes are TRBV4-3 and TRBJ2-4; 7 bases fit TRBD1. Germline V gives CDR1 LGHNA, CDR2 YSLEER. V shed 3 bases and J 7 bases; nucleotides not matched to a gene: 18. This CDR3 contains 18 residues. CDR3 DNA sequence: TGCGCCAGCAGCCAGGACGAGACAGGGATAGGGGGTGGGAACATTCAGTACTTC. It specifies CASSQDETGIGGGNIQYF.

Comments on this clonotype: Germline and junction disagree at one end, which may indicate a read error. The chain is built from TRBV24-1 and TRBJ2-2; D gene uncertain. CDR3 size: 10 residues. The germline CDR1 and CDR2 sequences are KGHDR and SFDVKD. In nucleotides, the CDR3 is TGTGCCACCCGTGATTCGGAGCTGTTTTTT. Translated, it gives CATRDSELFF.

This clonotype was seen a handful of times. The chain combines TRBV20-1 with TRBJ1-5; D may be TRBD1 (6 bases). The V gene lost 2 bases and the J gene lost 6 bases, with 17 bases spanning the gap. In germline, CDR1 is DFQATT, CDR2 SNEGSKA (reference sequence). The CDR3 is 15 amino acids. In DNA, the CDR3 is TGCAGTGCTAGACCCCTTCCAGGGGTTGGTCAGCCCCAGCATTTT. It encodes CSARPLPGVGQPQHF.

This clonotype was observed at least ten times. The V and J genes are TRBV3-1 and TRBJ2-1; 10 bases map to TRBD2. This CDR3 has 15 amino acids. V shed 5 bases and J 10 bases; nucleotides not matched to a gene: 11. CDR1 is LGHDT, CDR2 YNNKEL, per germline (reference sequence). The CDR3 DNA follows: TGTGCCAGCAGCTTTGGGGCCGGGACTAGCGACGAGCAGTTCTTC. Its translation is CASSFGAGTSDEQFF.

This clonotype turned up a few times. The chain couples TRBV27 to TRBJ1-1; possibly TRBD1 for D (5 bases). CDR1 and CDR2 (germline): MNHEY, SMNVEV (reference sequence). The CDR3 runs to 14 residues. The V gene lost 3 bases and the J gene lost 11 bases, with 19 bases spanning the gap. Here the CDR3 reads CASSFSGQGSRAFF. CDR3 DNA: TGTGCCAGCAGTTTTTCAGGTCAGGGTAGCCGGGCTTTCTTT.

The chain employs TRBV6-2 or TRBV6-3 and TRBJ2-1, with TRBD2 matching 13 bases. The V gene's germline CDR1 is MNHEY and CDR2 SVGEGT. CDR3 length: 15 amino acids. The junction had 8 bases not matched to a gene; V was cut back by 8 bases and J by 7 bases. CDR3 region: CASAGLAGVGNEQFF. DNA for the CDR3: TGTGCCAGCGCCGGACTAGCGGGAGTAGGAAATGAGCAGTTCTTC.

The genes are TRBV6-5 and TRBJ2-1; a possible D gene is TRBD1 (6 bases). Germline loops: CDR1 MNHEY, CDR2 SVGAGI. The V gene lost 0 bases and the J gene lost 1 base, with 13 bases spanning the gap. The CDR3 has 17 amino acids. DNA for the CDR3: TGTGCCAGCAGTTACTCGGGAACAGGGAGATCCTACAATGAGCAGTTCTTC. Encoded protein: CASSYSGTGRSYNEQFF.

The chain couples TRBV6-1 to TRBJ2-2, with 9 bases aligning to TRBD2. The CDR3 contains 16 residues. CDR1 is MNHNS and CDR2 is SASEGT in the germline V gene. Trimming at V came to 6 bases and at J to 4 bases, leaving 9 bases not matched to a gene. Written as DNA, the CDR3 is TGTGCCAGCAGCCCTTCCGGGCGGGGGGGCACCGGGGAGCTGTTTTTT. As protein: CASSPSGRGGTGELFF.

The chain is built from TRBV20-1 and TRBJ2-7, with TRBD1 matching 8 bases. Germline CDR1 is DFQATT and CDR2 is SNEGSKA (reference sequence). CDR3 length: 16 residues. Unmatched junction bases numbered 13, after V lost 0 bases and J lost 6 bases. The CDR3 DNA is TGCAGTGCTAGAGATGCGCGGACAGGGTATGAGGCCGAGCAGTACTTC. Translation gives CSARDARTGYEAEQYF.

This clonotype was counted at least ten times. The CDR3 nucleotides read TGTGCCAGCAGTTTGGGGAGTAGAACCGCCCCCAACTATGGCTACACCTTC. Amino acid sequence: CASSLGSRTAPNYGYTF. This sequence joins TRBV12-3 or TRBV12-4 and TRBJ1-2, with D uncertain. The CDR3 runs to 17 residues. Deletions cut 3 bases from V and 2 bases from J, with 19 bases between.